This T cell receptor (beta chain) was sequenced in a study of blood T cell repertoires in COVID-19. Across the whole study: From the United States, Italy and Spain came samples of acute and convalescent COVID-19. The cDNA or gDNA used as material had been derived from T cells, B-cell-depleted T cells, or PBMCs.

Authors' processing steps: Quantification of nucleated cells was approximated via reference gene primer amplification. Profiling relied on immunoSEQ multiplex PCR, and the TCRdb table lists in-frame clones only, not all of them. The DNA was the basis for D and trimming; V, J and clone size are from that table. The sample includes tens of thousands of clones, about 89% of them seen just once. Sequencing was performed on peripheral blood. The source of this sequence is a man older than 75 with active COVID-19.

This CDR3 is CASSSGLAGGVFETQYF. CDR3 DNA: TGCGCCAGCAGCTCCGGACTAGCGGGAGGGGTTTTCGAGACCCAGTACTTC. The rearrangement links TRBV5-1 to TRBJ2-5, with 15 bases that match TRBD2. CDR1 SGHRS and CDR2 YFSETQ come from the germline V gene. The CDR3 is 17 residues long. V lost 3 bases, J lost 5 bases, and 8 bases stayed unmatched. Complete variable domain (other parts from reference TRBV5-1 and TRBJ2-5): KAGVTQTPRYLIKTRGQQVTLSCSPISGHRSVSWYQQTPGQGLQFLFEYFSETQRNKGNFPGRFSGRQFSNSRSEMNVSTLELGDSALYLCASSSGLAGGVFETQYFGPGTRLLVL.